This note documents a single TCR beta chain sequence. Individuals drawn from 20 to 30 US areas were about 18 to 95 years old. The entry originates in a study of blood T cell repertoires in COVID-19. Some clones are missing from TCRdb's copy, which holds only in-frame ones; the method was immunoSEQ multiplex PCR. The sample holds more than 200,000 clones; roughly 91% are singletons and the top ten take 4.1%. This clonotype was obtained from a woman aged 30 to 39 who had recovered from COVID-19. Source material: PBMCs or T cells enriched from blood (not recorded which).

Here the CDR3 DNA reads TGTGCCAGTGCCCCAGGGGTAGCTAACTATGGCTACACCTTC. It encodes CASAPGVANYGYTF. V and J are TRBV19 and TRBJ1-2; D may be TRBD1 (6 bases). The germline gives CDR1 LNHDA, CDR2 SQIVND (reference sequence). The V and J ends lost 8 bases and 0 bases respectively, with 13 bases between them. CDR3 size: 14 residues.